The clone carrying this T cell receptor beta chain was detected only once. The study recruited people aged roughly 18 to 95 years across 24 US areas. Which cohort a participant joined came from the clinical history participants gave. This record comes from a study of blood T cell repertoires in COVID-19. About the research overall: Nucleic acid was either cDNA or gDNA, and it came from T cells, B-cell-depleted T cells, or PBMCs.

The CDR3 runs to 12 residues. V was trimmed by 4 bases and J by 5 bases, leaving 8 bases between them. CDR1 and CDR2 from the germline V gene are WSHSY and SAAADI. Sequencing was performed with immunoSEQ multiplex PCR; in TCRdb, only in-frame clones are kept and a portion is missing. The sample has 350,000 or so clones; about 92% are singletons. V usage is TRBV10-2 and J usage is TRBJ1-2; possibly TRBD1 for D (5 bases). Sequencing was performed on PBMCs or T cells enriched from blood (not recorded which). The sequence came from a woman in her 30s who had recovered from COVID-19. The DNA of the CDR3 is TGCGCCAGCAGTGCGACAGAATATGGCTACACCTTC. Translating it yields CASSATEYGYTF.